Below, 22 T cell receptor beta chains from the same sample are listed, as sequenced in a study of regulatory T cells in long-lasting Graves disease. Indicated time point: newly diagnosed GD, antithyroid drugs for less than 3 months. Construction of the TCR library relied on RNA isolated from PBMCs. CDR3 regions were amplified by Arm-PCR using iRepertoire HTBI primers to build TCR beta libraries. Via MiXCR, TCRdb re-called the multiplex PCR reads, giving one row per CDR3 protein. This table holds around 480,000 distinct CDR3 sequences, around 16% found once. These data also formed part of another study, on T cells in Graves' hyperthyroidism and ophthalmopathy.

Sequencing was performed on peripheral blood mononuclear cells (PBMCs), taken at new diagnosis, from a patient treated with antithyroid drugs. The source of these receptors is a man aged 35 to 55 with Graves disease.

This clonotype came up many times. The rearrangement links TRBV30 to TRBJ2-1, with 7 bases identical to TRBD1. Germline loops: CDR1 GTSNPN, CDR2 SVGIG (reference sequence). The CDR3 is made up of 15 amino acids. Unmatched junction bases numbered 5, after V lost 3 bases and J lost 0 bases. CDR3 protein: CAWRIQGPSYNEQFF. CDR3 DNA: TGTGCCTGGAGAATACAGGGGCCCTCCTACAATGAGCAGTTCTTC.

This clonotype was counted a single time. At one end the junction does not follow the germline gene, possibly because of a read error. Here the CDR3 DNA reads TGTGCCACTAGTATGAAGGGATTTAATCAGCCCCAGCATTTT. Translation gives CATSMKGFNQPQHF. V and J are TRBV19 and TRBJ1-5; D not certain. The CDR3 is 14 amino acids. Germline V lookup: CDR1 LNHDA, CDR2 SQIVND (reference sequence).

This rearrangement joins TRBV4-1 to TRBJ2-1; tentatively, D is TRBD1 or TRBD2 (5 bases each). V was pared by 1 base and J by 6 bases, with 16 bases between. Germline V gene lookup returns CDR1 MGHRA and CDR2 YSYEKL. The CDR3 covers 16 residues. The chain's CDR3 is CASSQVWTGTCNEQFF. For the CDR3, the DNA is TGCGCCAGCAGCCAAGTTTGGACGGGGACCTGCAATGAGCAGTTCTTC.

This clonotype has at least ten counts. V usage is TRBV27 and J usage is TRBJ1-1; no clear D gene. This CDR3 region has 14 residues. CDR1 MNHEY and CDR2 SMNVEV come from the germline V gene (reference sequence). The V gene lost 2 bases and the J gene lost 5 bases, with 12 bases spanning the gap. The CDR3 sequence is CASSLALGGTEAFF. CDR3 nucleotide sequence: TGTGCCAGCAGTTTAGCCTTGGGTGGGACTGAAGCTTTCTTT.

At least ten counts were recorded for this clonotype. The V call is TRBV29-1, the J call TRBJ1-1, with a tentative D call TRBD1 (5 bases). The CDR3 runs to 12 residues. Germline CDR1 SQVTM, CDR2 ANQGSEA. V lost 1 base and J lost 3, with 6 bases in between. For the CDR3, the DNA is TGCAGCGTTGAAGTGGGGGACACTGAAGCTTTCTTT. Its translation is CSVEVGDTEAFF.

J is TRBJ2-5 and V is TRBV29-1, with TRBD2 matching over 8 bases. V dropped 5 bases and J dropped 5; count of bases not matched to a gene: 4. This CDR3 contains 12 residues. The germline V gene has CDR1 SQVTM and CDR2 ANQGSEA. The CDR3 region is CSVRGGGETQYF. The CDR3 bases are TGCAGCGTTCGGGGGGGGGGCGAGACCCAGTACTTC.

This clonotype was seen at least ten times. The chain carries TRBV6-2 or TRBV6-3 and TRBJ1-1; D is undetermined. The CDR3 has 13 residues. The V and J ends lost 0 bases and 7 bases respectively, with 9 bases between them. From germline, CDR1 is MNHEY and CDR2 SVGEGT. The CDR3 nucleotides read TGTGCCAGCAGTTACTCGAGGGAAGTTGAAGCTTTCTTT. As protein: CASSYSREVEAFF.

This clonotype appeared many times. The chain employs TRBV30 and TRBJ2-1, with TRBD1 as a possible D gene (5 bases). V was trimmed by 5 bases and J by 0 bases, leaving 8 bases between them. This CDR3 region has 13 residues. Germline loops: CDR1 GTSNPN, CDR2 SVGIG (reference sequence). CDR3: CAWGAGSYNEQFF. CDR3 nucleotide sequence: TGTGCCTGGGGGGCCGGCTCCTACAATGAGCAGTTCTTC.

J is TRBJ2-2 and V is TRBV2; the match to TRBD2 covers 11 bases. This CDR3 contains 14 residues. Germline-derived CDR1 and CDR2 are SNHLY and FYNNEI. Germline trimming cut 4 bases from V and 6 bases from J; bases unmatched to any gene: 1. CDR3 sequence (DNA): TGTGCCAGCAGTGCACTAGCGGGAGCCGGGGAGCTGTTTTTT. This translates into CASSALAGAGELFF.

This clonotype turned up a few times. The rearrangement uses TRBV6-1 and TRBJ1-2; D not resolved. CDR1 and CDR2 from the germline V gene are MNHNS and SASEGT. This CDR3 has 15 amino acids. V gave up 2 bases and J gave up 0 bases, with 10 bases separating them. CDR3 sequence reads: CASSEYEFSNYGYTF. Written as DNA, the CDR3 is TGTGCCAGCAGTGAATATGAGTTCTCTAACTATGGCTACACCTTC.

This clonotype was counted at least ten times. The chain recombines TRBV12-3 or TRBV12-4 with TRBJ2-1, with 9 bases aligning to TRBD1. V gave up 3 bases and J gave up 14 bases; unmatched junction bases: 5. CDR3 length: 12 amino acids. The CDR3 loop is CASSLGTGKEFF. As DNA, the CDR3 is TGTGCCAGCAGTTTGGGGACAGGGAAGGAGTTCTTC.

This clonotype was picked up a small number of times. The rearrangement uses TRBV10-3 and TRBJ1-2; 8 bases are shared with TRBD1. The V and J ends lost 4 bases and 5 bases, in that order; junction bases with no gene match: 0. Germline CDR1 ENHRY, CDR2 SYGVKD. This CDR3 region has 12 residues. The CDR3: CAISGQGYGYTF. The CDR3 DNA reads TGTGCCATCAGTGGACAGGGGTATGGCTACACCTTC.

About this clonotype: A far bigger clonotype differs at one base, so this is likely a read error. The chain carries TRBV2 and TRBJ2-1, with 8 bases identical to TRBD2. V gave up 5 bases and J gave up 10 bases; unmatched junction bases: 13. The CDR3 sequence is 15 residues long. Germline CDR1 and CDR2: SNHLY and FYNNEI. The CDR3 region has the DNA TGTGCCAGCAGTCCCGAAGCGGGAGTGGGCTACGAGCAGTTCTTC. Translated: CASSPEAGVGYEQFF.

The chain links TRBV5-1 to TRBJ2-1; D might be TRBD1 (6 bases). Germline V lookup: CDR1 SGHRS, CDR2 YFSETQ. Trimming took off 3 bases at V and 2 bases at J, with 9 bases between the two ends. The length of the CDR3 is 14 residues. The CDR3 DNA reads as TGCGCCAGCAGCTCAGGGGAGCCCTACAATGAGCAGTTCTTC. Translation gives CASSSGEPYNEQFF.

This clonotype was counted many times. The chain joins TRBV7-9 to TRBJ2-1; tentatively, D is TRBD2 (5 bases). The CDR3 covers 12 residues. Between the trimmed V and J ends, which lost 1 base and 10 bases, there was a span of 8 bases. Germline loops: CDR1 SEHNR, CDR2 FQNEAQ (reference sequence). DNA of the CDR3: TGTGCCAGCAGCTTAGGGGTAGCGGAGCAGTTCTTC. Translating it yields CASSLGVAEQFF.

This clonotype was seen only a few times. The chain carries TRBV28 and TRBJ1-2; possible D gene TRBD1, 6 bases. This CDR3 region has 14 residues. V lost 5 bases and J 4 bases, leaving 14 bases between the germline ends. Looked up from germline, CDR1 is MDHEN and CDR2 is SYDVKM. The CDR3 nucleotides are TGTGCCAGCAGTCCCCATGGACAGTCCTATGGCTACACCTTC. It translates to CASSPHGQSYGYTF.

This clonotype has more than one count but fewer than ten. The CDR3 loop reads CASSETAPTTGGTQYF. In DNA, the CDR3 is TGTGCCAGCAGTGAAACCGCCCCGACGACAGGGGGTACGCAGTATTTT. This sequence joins TRBV6-2 or TRBV6-3 and TRBJ2-3, with TRBD1 matching over 9 bases. Germline CDR1 is MNHEY and CDR2 is SVGEGT. V dropped 5 bases and J dropped 8; count of bases not matched to a gene: 14. The CDR3 loop spans 16 amino acids.

Many counts were recorded for this clonotype. The rearrangement joins TRBV12-3 or TRBV12-4 to TRBJ1-5; D gene uncertain. CDR3 length equals 13 residues. V lost 6 bases, J lost 1 base, and 7 bases lay in between. The DNA for the CDR3 is TGTGCCAGCAGGACAACGAGCAATCAGCCCCAGCATTTT. Amino acids: CASRTTSNQPQHF.

The chain is built from TRBV14 and TRBJ2-3, with a weak D call TRBD1 (6 bases). CDR1 and CDR2 from the germline V gene are SGHDN and FVKESK. V lost 3 bases to trimming and J lost 4 bases, with 8 bases between them. The CDR3 length is 13 residues. The CDR3 bases are TGTGCCAGCAGCCAGCCAGGGGCAGATACGCAGTATTTT. This sequence encodes CASSQPGADTQYF.

In this sample, this clonotype turned up a few times. This chain connects TRBV3-1 to TRBJ2-3; D is ambiguous. The germline V and J ends were trimmed by 0 bases and 4 bases, with 11 bases remaining between them. This CDR3 spans 15 amino acids. CDR1 is LGHDT, CDR2 YNNKEL, per germline (reference sequence). The CDR3 DNA sequence: TGTGCCAGCAGCCAAGATTGGTTAAGAGCAGATACGCAGTATTTT. Residues: CASSQDWLRADTQYF.

The CDR3 loop reads CASSLDLWASGRRSYNEQFF. CDR3 in DNA: TGTGCCAGCAGCTTGGATCTATGGGCTAGCGGGAGACGCTCCTACAATGAGCAGTTCTTC. This sequence joins TRBV5-5 and TRBJ2-1, with 10 bases that match TRBD2. Germline assignment: CDR1 SGHKS and CDR2 YYEKEE (reference sequence). V was clipped by 0 bases and J by 0 bases; unmatched bases: 12. The CDR3 is made up of 20 amino acids.

The chain combines TRBV19 with TRBJ2-7; D is possibly TRBD2 (5 bases). Germline V gene lookup returns CDR1 LNHDA and CDR2 SQIVND (reference sequence). V gave up 1 base and J gave up 0 bases, with 10 bases separating them. The CDR3 is 15 residues long. The CDR3 is CASSIGTASSYEQYF. The CDR3 nucleotides are TGTGCCAGTAGTATAGGGACTGCGAGCTCCTACGAGCAGTACTTC.